A selection of T cell receptor beta chains follows, all from one sample in a study of CD8 T cells in Susac syndrome. One entry per CDR3 protein, called by TCRdb with MiXCR from the immunoSEQ multiplex PCR reads. The data hold about 200,000 distinct CDR3 sequences, with 90% to 95% observed a single time. Source material: CD4+ T cells from PBMCs. Receptors originate from a human donor with multiple sclerosis. The CDR3 runs from the conserved cysteine through the conserved F or W. The D gene is left open where the match is weak. The listing skips clone size in some rows; elsewhere it reads once, few, many or a size class.

cdr3_aa cdr3_nt d_call j_call clone_size v_call
CASSRRLAGLYEQYF TGTGCCAGCAGCCGTCGACTAGCGGGCCTCTACGAGCAGTACTTC TRBD2 TRBJ2-7 . TRBV3-1
CASSPRAGGGGSTYNEQFF TGTGCCAGCAGCCCCCGTGCGGGAGGGGGCGGGTCGACCTACAATGAGCAGTTCTTC TRBD2 TRBJ2-1 . TRBV7-3
CASSPTGGYANEQFF TGTGCCAGCAGCCCTACAGGGGGATATGCAAATGAGCAGTTCTTC TRBD1 TRBJ2-1 once TRBV5-6
CSASRAISYEQYF TGCAGTGCTAGTCGGGCGATCTCCTACGAGCAGTACTTC . TRBJ2-7 . TRBV20-1
CASSYSVISSYEQYF TGTGCCAGCAGTTACTCGGTAATTAGCTCCTACGAGCAGTACTTC . TRBJ2-7 . TRBV6-5
CARREMNTGAFF TGTGCTAGAAGGGAGATGAACACTGGAGCTTTCTTT . TRBJ1-1 . TRBV30
CASSSSSAWGVHTF TGTGCCAGCAGTTCCTCCTCCGCTTGGGGTGTCCACACCTTC . TRBJ1-2 . TRBV12-3/TRBV12-4
CASSPTLAGGEQFF TGTGCCAGCAGCCCCACCTTAGCGGGAGGTGAGCAGTTCTTC TRBD2 TRBJ2-1 . TRBV3-1
CASSSSGVRSYEQYF TGTGCCAGCAGCTCCTCGGGGGTCAGATCCTACGAGCAGTACTTC . TRBJ2-7 . TRBV7-9
CASSEAGPAGELFF TGTGCCAGCAGTGAAGCGGGACCCGCCGGGGAGCTGTTTTTT . TRBJ2-2 . TRBV2
CASSSGGFQSSYEQYF TGTGCCAGCAGCTCTGGAGGATTCCAAAGCTCCTACGAGCAGTACTTC . TRBJ2-7 . TRBV11-2
CASRDREYQETQYF TGTGCCAGCAGGGACAGGGAGTACCAAGAGACCCAGTACTTC TRBD1 TRBJ2-5 few TRBV12-3/TRBV12-4
CASSERQGTPKNIQYF TGCGCCAGCAGTGAGAGGCAGGGGACGCCCAAAAACATTCAGTACTTC . TRBJ2-4 . TRBV10-2
CASSYRTGRDTQYF TGTGCCAGCAGTTACCGGACAGGGCGGGATACGCAGTATTTT TRBD1 TRBJ2-3 . TRBV6-6